The next 21 T cell receptor beta chains were all read from a single sample in a study of blood T cell repertoires in COVID-19. Libraries were prepared by immunoSEQ multiplex PCR; TCRdb keeps only in-frame clonotypes and omits some of them. The profile covers roughly 80,000 clones, with 84% appearing a single time and approximately 14% taken by the ten largest. The sequenced material came from peripheral blood. The receptors originated from a human donor in a cohort sampled during active COVID-19.

The J gene is TRBJ1-2, the V gene TRBV7-8, with 9 bases that match TRBD1. Germline loops: CDR1 SGHVS, CDR2 FQNEAQ. Trimming took 5 bases from V and 5 from J; bases not matched to a gene: 6. CDR3 length equals 14 residues. The CDR3 here is CASSANRGRYGYTF. DNA for the CDR3: TGTGCCAGCAGCGCTAACAGGGGGCGATATGGCTACACCTTC.

In its sample, this clone was seen once. This chain joins TRBV5-6 and TRBJ2-5; D possibly corresponds to TRBD1 (6 bases). The ends were cut back, 0 bases at V and 1 base at J, with 7 bases in the middle. Germline V lookup: CDR1 SGHDT, CDR2 YYEEEE. The CDR3 covers 14 residues. The CDR3 DNA follows: TGTGCCAGCAGCTTGGGCAGGGGCCAAGAGACCCAGTACTTC. Translation gives CASSLGRGQETQYF.

The rearrangement joins TRBV27 to TRBJ2-3; no reliable D call. This CDR3 comprises 14 residues. V lost 0 bases, J lost 7 bases, and 11 bases lay in between. From germline, CDR1 is MNHEY and CDR2 SMNVEV (reference sequence). As DNA, the CDR3 is TGTGCCAGCAGTTTATCATTCCCAGGCAATACGCAGTATTTT. Its translation: CASSLSFPGNTQYF.

The chain joins TRBV28 to TRBJ2-3, with 7 bases identical to TRBD2. Germline V lookup: CDR1 MDHEN, CDR2 SYDVKM. J lost 1 base, V lost 7 bases, and 2 bases had no gene match. This CDR3 contains 13 residues. CDR3 residues: CASMAGGTDTQYF. CDR3 DNA: TGTGCCAGCATGGCGGGGGGCACAGATACGCAGTATTTT.

This sequence joins TRBV5-1 and TRBJ1-5; tentative D call: TRBD1 (6 bases). Germline loops: CDR1 SGHRS, CDR2 YFSETQ. Trimming left V 0 bases short and J 0 bases short, with 7 bases between. CDR3 length: 15 residues. The CDR3 nucleotides read TGCGCCAGCAGCTTGGAGGGGGATAGCAATCAGCCCCAGCATTTT. This encodes CASSLEGDSNQPQHF.

The V and J genes are TRBV4-2 and TRBJ1-2; 10 positions agree with TRBD1. CDR3 size: 16 residues. The germline V gene encodes CDR1 LGHNA and CDR2 YNFKEQ. The junction had 7 bases not matched to a gene; V was cut back by 0 bases and J by 6 bases. The CDR3 sequence: CASSQEQTGGNDGYTF. The CDR3 region has the DNA TGTGCCAGCAGCCAAGAACAGACAGGGGGCAATGATGGCTACACCTTC.

This clone has just a few counts. The chain uses TRBV7-3 and TRBJ1-6; 8 positions agree with TRBD1. With V trimmed by 4 bases and J by 14 bases, 1 base remained unmatched. The CDR3 totals 11 residues. Germline V gene data show CDR1 as SGHTA and CDR2 as FQGTGA. CDR3 nucleotides: TGTGCCAGCAGCTCGGGACAGGCCCTCCACTTT. This codes for CASSSGQALHF.

The V and J genes are TRBV10-3 and TRBJ2-1; 8 positions match TRBD1. Trimming cost V 4 bases and J 6 bases; bases outside gene matches: 11. CDR3 length equals 16 residues. Germline V lookup: CDR1 ENHRY, CDR2 SYGVKD. The CDR3, as DNA: TGTGCCATCAGTGCTCCGACAGGGGAAGGGAGCAATGAGCAGTTCTTC. It specifies CAISAPTGEGSNEQFF.

The V call is TRBV1, the J call TRBJ2-3; TRBD2 was called by the table and not checked on the DNA. TRBV1 is described as a pseudogene. CDR3 length: 18 amino acids. DNA of the CDR3: TGCACCAGCAGCCAAGATCATCGAGGAGGCGAACTCACAGATACGCAGTATTTT. Protein: CTSSQDHRGGELTDTQYF.

The V call is TRBV7-8, the J call TRBJ2-3, with TRBD2 matching 11 bases. This CDR3 is built from 18 residues. The junction had 12 bases not matched to a gene; V was cut back by 6 bases and J by 1 base. Per the germline V gene, CDR1 is SGHVS and CDR2 is FQNEAQ. The CDR3 coding sequence is TGTGCCAGCAGAAAGGGGCTAGCGGGGGGTAGGGGCACAGATACGCAGTATTTT. Protein sequence: CASRKGLAGGRGTDTQYF.

This clone has just one count. The chain carries TRBV9 and TRBJ2-1; 14 nucleotides agree with TRBD2. This CDR3 comprises 17 residues. Germline V gene lookup returns CDR1 SGDLS and CDR2 YYNGEE. Unmatched junction bases numbered 5, after V lost 0 bases and J lost 6 bases. The CDR3 coding sequence is TGTGCCAGCAGCGTAGCTATGGGGACTAGCGGGGGCAATGAGCAGTTCTTC. As protein: CASSVAMGTSGGNEQFF.

CDR3 in DNA: TGTGCCAGCAGCTTAACACCTTCGGGGGGCGAGCAGTACTTC. This codes for CASSLTPSGGEQYF. This chain links TRBV7-3 with TRBJ2-7, with 7 bases matching TRBD2. CDR1 and CDR2 (germline): SGHTA, FQGTGA. The CDR3 loop spans 14 amino acids. V was clipped by 0 bases and J by 6 bases; unmatched bases: 5.

The chain links TRBV4-2 to TRBJ2-7; 7 bases are shared with TRBD2. The CDR3 contains 15 residues. Trimming took 0 bases from V and 7 from J; bases not matched to a gene: 9. CDR1 is LGHNA, CDR2 YNFKEQ, per germline. This chain's CDR3 is CASSQDNQRGGEQYF. CDR3 DNA: TGTGCCAGCAGCCAAGATAACCAGCGGGGAGGGGAGCAGTACTTC.

The chain is built from TRBV5-5 and TRBJ2-1, with 8 nucleotides matching TRBD2. The CDR3 covers 12 residues. Germline V gives CDR1 SGHKS, CDR2 YYEKEE (reference sequence). Trimming cost V 4 bases and J 9 bases; bases outside gene matches: 3. The CDR3 DNA follows: TGTGCCAGCAGCCAGCGGGGGCGTGAGCAGTTCTTC. It yields the protein CASSQRGREQFF.

In regard to this clone: At one boundary the junction diverges from the germline segment, which might be a read error. V gene TRBV18 combines with J gene TRBJ2-3, with D perhaps TRBD2 (6 bases). The CDR3 runs to 12 residues. CDR1 is KGHSH and CDR2 is LQKENI in the germline V gene. In nucleotides, the CDR3 is TGTGCCAGCTCACCTCGAGGCGGGACCTTTGTTTTT. Amino acids: CASSPRGGTFVF.

V gene TRBV14 combines with J gene TRBJ1-6; 7 bases align to TRBD1. The germline CDR1 and CDR2 sequences are SGHDN and FVKESK. The junction had 4 bases not matched to a gene; V was cut back by 0 bases and J by 5 bases. The CDR3 has 16 residues. This CDR3 is CASSQDWGQNNSPLHF. In DNA, the CDR3 is TGTGCCAGCAGCCAAGATTGGGGACAGAATAATTCACCCCTCCACTTT.

This chain links TRBV19 with TRBJ1-1; the match to TRBD1 covers 8 bases. Germline lookup yields CDR1 LNHDA and CDR2 SQIVND (reference sequence). This CDR3 is built from 15 residues. V dropped 2 bases and J dropped 5; count of bases not matched to a gene: 7. In DNA, the CDR3 is TGTGCCAGTAGTATAAACGACAGGGGAGGGACTGAAGCTTTCTTT. Its translation: CASSINDRGGTEAFF.

A few counts support this clone. This rearrangement joins TRBV5-1 to TRBJ1-3; D is uncertain. Trimming shortened V by 4 bases and J by 0 bases, and 14 bases separated the two germline ends. The CDR3 sequence is 16 residues long. The germline gives CDR1 SGHRS, CDR2 YFSETQ. For the CDR3, the DNA is TGCGCCAGCAGCGTACAAACAGCCGCCTCTGGAAACACCATATATTTT. It specifies CASSVQTAASGNTIYF.

This clone occurred once. The J gene is TRBJ2-3, the V gene TRBV12-5, with 8 nucleotides matching TRBD1. The V segment lost 6 bases and the J segment 3 bases; nucleotides outside the gene matches: 8. The germline gives CDR1 LGHNT, CDR2 FRNRAP. The CDR3 has 15 residues. CDR3 sequence: CASGLANRGTDTQYF. The CDR3 coding sequence is TGTGCTAGTGGCCTTGCCAACAGGGGGACAGATACGCAGTATTTT.

This clone was found once. For the CDR3, the DNA is TGTGCCAGCAGACCTCAAATGGTCGGCACCGGGGAGCTGTTTTTT. It codes for CASRPQMVGTGELFF. The chain has TRBV2 and TRBJ2-2; D unclear. Germline CDR1 is SNHLY and CDR2 is FYNNEI. This CDR3 has 15 residues. V was shortened by 6 bases and J by 4 bases, with 15 bases between the two germline ends.

The rearrangement joins TRBV18 to TRBJ2-5; 9 bases align to TRBD2. The CDR3 length is 14 residues. The V and J ends lost 6 bases and 4 bases, in that order; junction bases with no gene match: 6. Germline CDR1 reads KGHSH; CDR2 reads LQKENI. The CDR3, as DNA: TGTGCCAGCTCCCAGAGCGGGGGGCCAGAGACCCAGTACTTC. Amino acids: CASSQSGGPETQYF. The full variable domain, rest sourced from reference TRBV18 and TRBJ2-5, is NAGVMQNPRHLVRRRGQEARLRCSPMKGHSHVYWYRQLPEEGLKFMVYLQKENIIDESGMPKERFSAEFPKEGPSILRIQQVVRGDSAAYFCASSQSGGPETQYFGPGTRLLVL.